Below are 17 T cell receptor beta chains sequenced from a single sample in a study of neurological immune-mediated disorders. TCRdb reprocessed the 5' RACE reads with MiXCR, giving one entry per CDR3 protein. The data contain 80,000 or so distinct CDR3 sequences, roughly 10% of them seen just once; the ten biggest clones take up 1.7%. The source material was PBMCs. These receptors came from a middle-aged man in good health.

This clonotype was seen at least ten times. This chain joins TRBV12-3 or TRBV12-4 and TRBJ2-1; D is possibly TRBD1 or TRBD2 (6 bases each). There are 15 residues in the CDR3. With 3 bases removed from V and 7 bases from J, the gap between germline ends came to 16 bases. CDR3: CASSLRDLGANEQFF. For the CDR3, the DNA is TGTGCCAGCAGTTTGCGGGACCTGGGGGCGAATGAGCAGTTCTTC.

This clonotype was seen ten or more times. The chain employs TRBV3-1 and TRBJ2-1; 8 positions agree with TRBD2. This CDR3 has 12 amino acids. V lost 6 bases to trimming and J lost 7 bases; unmatched junction nucleotides: 2. Germline-derived CDR1 and CDR2 are LGHDT and YNNKEL (reference sequence). CDR3 DNA: TGTGCCAGCAGTTCTAGCGGGAATGAGCAGTTCTTC. Protein: CASSSSGNEQFF.

Many counts were recorded for this clonotype. The genes are TRBV7-2 and TRBJ1-5; tentatively, D is TRBD1 (5 bases). This CDR3 is 14 amino acids long. Per germline, CDR1 SGHTA and CDR2 FQGNSA. V was trimmed by 1 base and J by 6 bases, leaving 10 bases between them. The CDR3 DNA reads as TGTGCCAGCAGCTTAGACAGGCTCGGTCAGCCCCAGCATTTT. Its protein is CASSLDRLGQPQHF.

This clonotype was counted many times. This CDR3 reads CASTIRDNSYEQYF. CDR3 DNA: TGTGCCAGCACCATCCGGGACAACTCCTACGAGCAGTACTTC. This sequence joins TRBV12-3 or TRBV12-4 and TRBJ2-7; D is perhaps TRBD1 (6 bases). V lost 7 bases and J 0 bases, leaving 13 bases between the germline ends. CDR3 length equals 14 residues.

This clonotype appeared many times. The V and J genes are TRBV10-3 and TRBJ2-7; unclear D gene. The germline gives CDR1 ENHRY, CDR2 SYGVKD. With 4 bases removed from V and 3 bases from J, the gap between germline ends came to 7 bases. This CDR3 has 12 amino acids. The CDR3, as DNA: TGTGCCATCAGTGCCCGGAGCTACGAGCAGTACTTC. Its protein is CAISARSYEQYF.

This chain connects TRBV20-1 to TRBJ2-4; weak D call: TRBD2 (7 bases). V lost 5 bases to trimming and J lost 4 bases, with 18 bases between them. This CDR3 region has 15 residues. Germline V CDR1 and CDR2: DFQATT, SNEGSKA (reference sequence). CDR3 loop: CSALNGGQSKNIQYF. DNA of the CDR3: TGCAGTGCTCTCAACGGGGGGCAGAGTAAAAACATTCAGTACTTC.

This clonotype was seen at least ten times. The rearrangement links TRBV7-2 to TRBJ2-1, with 8 bases matching TRBD2. The CDR3 is 14 residues long. The germline gives CDR1 SGHTA, CDR2 FQGNSA. V dropped 8 bases and J dropped 0; count of bases not matched to a gene: 3. The CDR3 coding sequence is TGTGCCAGCGTACGGGGGGGCTCCTACAATGAGCAGTTCTTC. Translating gives CASVRGGSYNEQFF.

This clonotype came up many times. This sequence joins TRBV7-3 and TRBJ2-5; D is possibly TRBD1 or TRBD2 (5 bases each). Germline loops: CDR1 SGHTA, CDR2 FQGTGA. V gave up 2 bases and J gave up 5 bases, with 12 bases separating them. The length of the CDR3 is 14 residues. CDR3 nucleotide sequence: TGTGCCAGCAGCTTATATGGGACGGGGGAGACCCAGTACTTC. The encoded protein is CASSLYGTGETQYF.

This clonotype was observed many times. The gene calls are TRBV5-1 and TRBJ2-4; 8 bases agree with TRBD2. The CDR3 has 18 amino acids. V dropped 4 bases and J dropped 0; count of bases not matched to a gene: 12. Germline V gene lookup returns CDR1 SGHRS and CDR2 YFSETQ. The CDR3 loop is CASSPDPGTRAAKNIQYF. The CDR3 DNA is TGCGCCAGCAGCCCTGACCCCGGGACTAGAGCAGCCAAAAACATTCAGTACTTC.

The rearrangement uses TRBV20-1 and TRBJ2-3; TRBD2 aligns across 11 bases. V trimming: 5 bases; J trimming: 4 bases; junction bases outside the gene matches: 8. The CDR3 length is 15 residues. CDR1 is DFQATT, CDR2 SNEGSKA, per germline (reference sequence). The CDR3 bases are TGCAGTGCTCAAACTAGCGGGAGTAGATCAGATACGCAGTATTTT. Translating gives CSAQTSGSRSDTQYF.

This clonotype was seen a few times. The chain joins TRBV7-3 to TRBJ1-1; 8 nucleotides agree with TRBD1. There are 14 residues in the CDR3. From germline, CDR1 is SGHTA and CDR2 FQGTGA. Losses at the gene ends were 4 bases for V and 4 bases for J; bases not matched to a gene: 5. CDR3 protein: CASSSQGDFTEAFF. The CDR3 bases are TGTGCCAGCAGCTCACAGGGGGACTTCACTGAAGCTTTCTTT.

This clonotype was seen many times. The chain employs TRBV20-1 and TRBJ2-3, with 11 bases matching TRBD2. CDR3 size: 14 residues. Germline loops: CDR1 DFQATT, CDR2 SNEGSKA (reference sequence). With V trimmed by 5 bases and J by 7 bases, 8 bases remained unmatched. The CDR3 coding sequence is TGCAGTGCTTACACTAGCGGGGGCTTGAATACGCAGTATTTT. It is translated as CSAYTSGGLNTQYF.

This clonotype showed up many times. The chain has TRBV9 and TRBJ2-2; D call uncertain. Trimming took 5 bases from V and 7 from J, leaving 15 bases between them. The germline V gene has CDR1 SGDLS and CDR2 YYNGEE. The CDR3 length is 14 residues. For the CDR3, the DNA is TGTGCCAGCAGTCTTGACCCCCGCGTCGGGGAGCTGTTTTTT. Amino acids: CASSLDPRVGELFF. Complete variable domain (other parts from reference TRBV9 and TRBJ2-2): DSGVTQTPKHLITATGQRVTLRCSPRSGDLSVYWYQQSLDQGLQFLIQYYNGEERAKGNILERFSAQQFPDLHSELNLSSLELGDSALYFCASSLDPRVGELFFGEGSRLTVL.

This clonotype was recorded at least ten times. The chain couples TRBV29-1 to TRBJ2-2; a weak D match, TRBD2 (6 bases). CDR3 length equals 14 residues. Germline CDR1 reads SQVTM; CDR2 reads ANQGSEA. V gave up 6 bases and J gave up 0 bases, with 11 bases separating them. CDR3 nucleotide sequence: TGCAGCGTCGGGGGACCTACGAACACCGGGGAGCTGTTTTTT. Amino acids: CSVGGPTNTGELFF.

This clonotype was detected ten times or more. The chain recombines TRBV3-1 with TRBJ2-7; D assignment may be TRBD1 or TRBD2 (6 bases each). CDR3 length: 14 amino acids. Trimming left V 0 bases short and J 10 bases short, with 16 bases between. The V gene's germline CDR1 is LGHDT and CDR2 YNNKEL (reference sequence). This chain's CDR3 is CASSQDGGGREQYF. The CDR3 DNA reads as TGTGCCAGCAGCCAAGACGGGGGCGGCAGGGAACAGTACTTC.

Many counts were recorded for this clonotype. The V and J genes are TRBV2 and TRBJ2-1, with 8 bases fitting TRBD2. J lost 0 bases, V lost 9 bases, and 1 base had no gene match. The length of the CDR3 is 13 residues. Per germline, CDR1 SNHLY and CDR2 FYNNEI. CDR3 sequence: CARTSGSYNEQFF. CDR3 in DNA: TGTGCCAGAACTAGCGGCTCCTACAATGAGCAGTTCTTC.

This clonotype was seen repeatedly, ten times or more. The gene calls are TRBV5-1 and TRBJ2-3; D is uncertain. Germline V gives CDR1 SGHRS, CDR2 YFSETQ. V was trimmed by 8 bases and J by 2 bases, leaving 9 bases between them. The CDR3 extends over 12 amino acids. CDR3 protein: CASVSYTDTQYF. The CDR3 coding sequence is TGCGCCAGTGTCTCCTACACAGATACGCAGTATTTT. The whole variable domain, remainder taken from reference TRBV5-1 and TRBJ2-3, is KAGVTQTPRYLIKTRGQQVTLSCSPISGHRSVSWYQQTPGQGLQFLFEYFSETQRNKGNFPGRFSGRQFSNSRSEMNVSTLELGDSALYLCASVSYTDTQYFGPGTRLTVL.